This T cell receptor (beta chain) was sequenced in a study of shared clonotypes between healthy human individuals. Only in-frame clones appear in the TCRdb table, and some are missing; sequencing was by immunoSEQ multiplex PCR. The data contain approximately 2,200,000 clones, 90% to 95% of them singletons. Unmatched junction bases numbered 17, after V lost 5 bases and J lost 7 bases. CDR1 is SGHVS and CDR2 is FQNEAQ in the germline V gene. This CDR3 has 19 amino acids. The naive CD8 subset, CD45RO-negative cells positively selected for CCR7, excluded terminally differentiated effector memory CD45RA+ cells.

The gene calls are TRBV7-8 and TRBJ1-4; TRBD1 matches 12 bases. The clonotype comes from a young man in good health. Some clones in this sample may be carry-over from other donors' samples. The sample consisted of naive CD8+ T cells from PBMCs. The CDR3 loop is CASSPSFRDRGRLGEKLFF. The CDR3 DNA reads TGTGCCAGCAGCCCTTCCTTCCGGGACAGGGGGCGATTGGGTGAAAAACTGTTTTTT.